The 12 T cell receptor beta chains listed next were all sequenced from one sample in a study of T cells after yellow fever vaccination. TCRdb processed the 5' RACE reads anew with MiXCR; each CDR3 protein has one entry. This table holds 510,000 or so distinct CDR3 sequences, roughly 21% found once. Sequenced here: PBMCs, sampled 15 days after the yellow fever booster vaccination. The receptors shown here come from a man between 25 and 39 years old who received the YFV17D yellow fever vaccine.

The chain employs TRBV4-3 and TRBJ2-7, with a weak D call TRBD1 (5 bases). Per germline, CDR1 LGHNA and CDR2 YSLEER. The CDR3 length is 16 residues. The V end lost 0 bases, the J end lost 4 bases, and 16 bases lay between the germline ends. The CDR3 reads CASSQEQGSSLYEQYF. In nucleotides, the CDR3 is TGCGCCAGCAGCCAAGAGCAGGGATCTTCCCTGTACGAGCAGTACTTC.

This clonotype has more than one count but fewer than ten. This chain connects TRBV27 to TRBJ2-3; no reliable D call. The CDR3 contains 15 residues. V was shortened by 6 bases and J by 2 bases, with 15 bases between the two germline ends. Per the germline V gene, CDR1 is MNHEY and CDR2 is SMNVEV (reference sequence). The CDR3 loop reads CASSPMRGSTDTQYF. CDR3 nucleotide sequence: TGTGCCAGCAGCCCGATGAGAGGTTCCACAGATACGCAGTATTTT.

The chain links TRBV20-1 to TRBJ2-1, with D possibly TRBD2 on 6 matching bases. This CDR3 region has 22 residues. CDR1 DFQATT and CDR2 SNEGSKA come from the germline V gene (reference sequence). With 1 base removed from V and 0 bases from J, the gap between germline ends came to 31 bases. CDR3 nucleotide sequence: TGCAGTGCTAGAGCATCTAAGATTTCAGGAGGGATAAAAATCAACTCCTACAATGAGCAGTTCTTC. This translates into CSARASKISGGIKINSYNEQFF.

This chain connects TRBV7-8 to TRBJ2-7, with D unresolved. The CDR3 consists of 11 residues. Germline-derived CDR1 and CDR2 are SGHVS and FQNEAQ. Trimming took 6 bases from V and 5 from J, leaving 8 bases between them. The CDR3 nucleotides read TGTGCCAGCAGGGACGGTCACGAGCAGTACTTC. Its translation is CASRDGHEQYF. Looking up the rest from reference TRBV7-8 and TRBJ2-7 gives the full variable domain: GAGVSQSPRYKVAKRGQDVALRCDPISGHVSLFWYQQALGQGPEFLTYFQNEAQLDKSGLPSDRFFAERPEGSVSTLKIQRTQQEDSAVYLCASRDGHEQYFGPGTRLTVT.

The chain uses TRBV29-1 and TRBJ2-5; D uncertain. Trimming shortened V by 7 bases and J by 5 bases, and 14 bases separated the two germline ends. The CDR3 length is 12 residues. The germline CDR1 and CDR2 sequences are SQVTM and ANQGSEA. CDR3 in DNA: TGCAGCGCTATGACTCCCTTCGAGACCCAGTACTTC. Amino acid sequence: CSAMTPFETQYF.

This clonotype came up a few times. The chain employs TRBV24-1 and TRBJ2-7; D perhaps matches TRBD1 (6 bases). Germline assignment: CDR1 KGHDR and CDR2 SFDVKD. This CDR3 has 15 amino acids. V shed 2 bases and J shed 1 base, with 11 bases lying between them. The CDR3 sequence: CATSDSGTPSYEQYF. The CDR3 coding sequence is TGTGCCACCAGTGATTCGGGGACACCGTCCTACGAGCAGTACTTC.

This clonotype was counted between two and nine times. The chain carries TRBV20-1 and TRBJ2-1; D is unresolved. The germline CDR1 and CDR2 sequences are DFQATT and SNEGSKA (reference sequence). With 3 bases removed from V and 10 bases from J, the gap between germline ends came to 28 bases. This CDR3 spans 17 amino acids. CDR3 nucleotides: TGCAGTGCTAGCTCCCACTTATTGGGTACAGCAGGTGGGGAGCAGTTCTTC. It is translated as CSASSHLLGTAGGEQFF.

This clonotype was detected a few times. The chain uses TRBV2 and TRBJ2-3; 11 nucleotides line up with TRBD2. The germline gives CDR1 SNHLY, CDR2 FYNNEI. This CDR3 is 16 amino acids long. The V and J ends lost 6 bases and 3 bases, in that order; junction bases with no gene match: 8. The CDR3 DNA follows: TGTGCCAGCAGAGCTACTAGCGGGAGTTCGACAGATACGCAGTATTTT. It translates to CASRATSGSSTDTQYF.

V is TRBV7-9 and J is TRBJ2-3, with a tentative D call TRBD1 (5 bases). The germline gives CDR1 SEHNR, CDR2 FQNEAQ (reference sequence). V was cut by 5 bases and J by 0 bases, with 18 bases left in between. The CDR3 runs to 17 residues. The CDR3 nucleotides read TGTGCCAGCAGCCCCCCTGGGGCGGCACGGAGCACAGATACGCAGTATTTT. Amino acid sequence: CASSPPGAARSTDTQYF.

Written as DNA, the CDR3 is TGCAGTGCGGATAGGGACCGGGGAAACACCATATATTTT. This translates into CSADRDRGNTIYF. V gene TRBV20-1 combines with J gene TRBJ1-3, with D maybe TRBD1 (5 bases). Trimming shortened V by 6 bases and J by 4 bases, and 13 bases separated the two germline ends. Per germline, CDR1 DFQATT and CDR2 SNEGSKA (reference sequence). This CDR3 contains 13 residues.

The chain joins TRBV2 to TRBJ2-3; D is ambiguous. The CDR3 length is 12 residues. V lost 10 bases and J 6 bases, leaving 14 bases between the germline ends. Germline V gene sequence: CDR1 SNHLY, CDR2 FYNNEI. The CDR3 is CATARWADTQYF. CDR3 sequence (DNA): TGTGCCACCGCTAGATGGGCCGATACGCAGTATTTT.

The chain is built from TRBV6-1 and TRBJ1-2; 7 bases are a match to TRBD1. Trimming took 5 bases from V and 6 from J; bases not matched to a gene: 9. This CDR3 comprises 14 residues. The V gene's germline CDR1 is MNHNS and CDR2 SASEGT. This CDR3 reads CASSLTLTGNGYTF. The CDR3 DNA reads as TGTGCCAGCAGTCTCACCTTGACAGGGAATGGCTACACCTTC.